By share, the clone carrying this TCR beta chain counts as medium-sized. After isolation, RNA underwent reverse transcription to generate cDNA as the sequencing template. Repertoires were generated with immunoSEQ multiplex PCR, while TCRdb's copy carries only in-frame clones and drops some. Here the sample spans about 120,000 clones, roughly 50% being singletons. This sample stems from a study of CD8+ T cells in alopecia areata. The CDR3 is 14 residues long. Per the germline V gene, CDR1 is MDHEN and CDR2 is SYDVKM. V dropped 5 bases and J dropped 2; count of bases not matched to a gene: 5. This clonotype was obtained from a human donor with alopecia areata. This sequence joins TRBV28 and TRBJ2-5; 7 bases fit TRBD1. The sample consisted of NKG2D-low CD8+ T cells sorted from blood. CDR3 sequence reads: CASSAGQAQETQYF. CDR3 nucleotide sequence: TGTGCCAGCAGTGCCGGACAGGCTCAAGAGACCCAGTACTTC.